The source of this TCR beta chain is a study of identical twins. This clonotype has ten or more counts. TCRdb fed the 5' RACE reads into MiXCR, producing one record per CDR3 protein. The sample comprises about 220,000 distinct CDR3 sequences, around 10% of which are singletons, and 5.1% rests with the top ten. Germline V gene sequence: CDR1 SGHTA, CDR2 FQGNSA. The CDR3 runs to 15 residues. The junction had 10 bases not matched to a gene; V was cut back by 8 bases and J by 0 bases. The chain is built from TRBV7-2 and TRBJ2-7, with TRBD2 matching 7 bases. The clonotype originates from a woman between 18 and 30 years old in good health. Sample: memory (CD45RO+) T cells sorted from blood. Written as DNA, the CDR3 is TGTGCCAGCGCTCCTAGCGGCCAGTACTCCTACGAGCAGTACTTC. Protein: CASAPSGQYSYEQYF.